These 27 T cell receptor beta chains share one sample of origin, sequenced in a study of blood T cells in healthy people across ages (dated by TCRdb to between 2015 and 2017). Library preparation employed 5' RACE. The reads were generated on an Illumina HiSeq 2500. The second PCR ran for about 7 to 11 cycles and used a J-beta primer mix along with a sample-barcoded 5' primer. TCRdb reprocessed the public reads (quality trimming at Q25 with fastp, clone calling with MiXCR) and kept in-frame beta chains. Rows merge per CDR3 protein into single entries with the most common DNA and genes. Across this sample there are 800,000 to 950,000 distinct CDR3 sequences, with around 36% seen only once. Over 10% of the sample is in the top ten clones. Sequencing was done on a sample of blood. The source is a man between 18 and 29 years old in good health.

The chain links TRBV6-5 to TRBJ1-1, with 7 bases identical to TRBD1. The CDR3 is 13 amino acids. Germline V CDR1 and CDR2: MNHEY, SVGAGI. The V gene end was trimmed by 6 bases and the J gene end by 4 bases; junction bases not matched to a gene: 5. CDR3 loop: CASSTTGVTEAFF. CDR3 DNA sequence: TGTGCCAGCAGCACCACAGGGGTCACTGAAGCTTTCTTT.

The chain has TRBV6-5 and TRBJ2-5; TRBD1 matches 9 bases. Gene TRBJ2-7 matches the end of the DNA better, so the J call may be wrong. CDR1 and CDR2 (germline): MNHEY, SVGAGI. The CDR3 has 15 residues. CDR3 sequence: CASSAYVTGGYEQYF. CDR3 DNA: TGTGCCAGCAGTGCGTATGTGACAGGGGGCTACGAGCAGTACTTC.

This clonotype was seen at least ten times. This chain connects TRBV4-2 to TRBJ2-3; unclear D gene. V was cut by 0 bases and J by 5 bases, with 12 bases left in between. From germline, CDR1 is LGHNA and CDR2 YNFKEQ. This CDR3 region has 15 residues. CDR3 nucleotides: TGTGCCAGCAGCCAAGATCGGCGGTCGGAAGATACGCAGTATTTT. Translated: CASSQDRRSEDTQYF.

The V gene is TRBV7-3, the J gene TRBJ2-2, with D possibly matching TRBD1 (5 bases). Germline V CDR1 and CDR2: SGHTA, FQGTGA. The CDR3 covers 14 residues. V lost 3 bases, J lost 4 bases, and 9 bases lay in between. CDR3 in amino acids: CASSFDSSTGELFF. The CDR3 DNA is TGTGCCAGCAGCTTCGACAGCTCCACCGGGGAGCTGTTTTTT.

This clonotype turned up a few times. The chain employs TRBV28 and TRBJ2-1; D is unclear. This CDR3 has 15 residues. Germline CDR1 reads MDHEN; CDR2 reads SYDVKM. V was trimmed by 2 bases and J by 2 bases, leaving 10 bases between them. CDR3 in DNA: TGTGCCAGCAGTTTAAGTAGACAACCCTACAATGAGCAGTTCTTC. Protein: CASSLSRQPYNEQFF.

This clonotype was seen many times. V and J are TRBV20-1 and TRBJ2-1, with 7 bases fitting TRBD1. The CDR3 runs to 14 residues. Germline trimming cut 3 bases from V and 7 bases from J; bases unmatched to any gene: 9. The germline CDR1 and CDR2 sequences are DFQATT and SNEGSKA (reference sequence). The CDR3 spells CSASINRGRNEQFF. The CDR3 nucleotides read TGCAGTGCTAGTATTAACAGGGGAAGGAATGAGCAGTTCTTC.

Many counts were recorded for this clonotype. The chain carries TRBV29-1 and TRBJ1-2; the match to TRBD1 covers 7 bases. The CDR3 length is 13 residues. CDR1 and CDR2 (germline): SQVTM, ANQGSEA. The V and J ends lost 4 bases and 2 bases, in that order; junction bases with no gene match: 4. CDR3 nucleotide sequence: TGCAGCGTTGTGGCGGGACAGAACTATGGCTACACCTTC. Encoded protein: CSVVAGQNYGYTF.

The chain uses TRBV20-1 and TRBJ1-6; D is ambiguous. The ends were cut back, 3 bases at V and 7 bases at J, with 13 bases in the middle. CDR3 length equals 14 residues. CDR1 and CDR2 from the germline V gene are DFQATT and SNEGSKA (reference sequence). CDR3 coding DNA: TGCAGTGCTAGGGTCGGCCTTTGGAATTCACCCCTCCACTTT. Its protein product is CSARVGLWNSPLHF.

The chain links TRBV12-5 to TRBJ2-7; weak D call: TRBD2 (5 bases). The CDR3 spans 13 residues. V lost 1 base and J lost 7, with 11 bases in between. Looked up from germline, CDR1 is LGHNT and CDR2 is FRNRAP. The CDR3 DNA follows: TGTGCTAGTGGTTTGGATCCCTGGAGGGAGCAGTACTTC. The encoded protein is CASGLDPWREQYF.

The chain uses TRBV6-2 or TRBV6-3 and TRBJ1-5; D not resolved. The germline V and J ends were trimmed by 2 bases and 4 bases, with 6 bases remaining between them. The germline gives CDR1 MNHEY, CDR2 SVGEGT. CDR3 length: 13 amino acids. CDR3 DNA sequence: TGTGCCAGCAGTTACACCAGGAATCAGCCCCAGCATTTT. It codes for CASSYTRNQPQHF.

This clonotype was found once. The CDR3 region has the DNA TGTGCCAGCACCAAGCGGGACCATTACGAGCAGTACTTC. Amino acids: CASTKRDHYEQYF. J is TRBJ2-5 and V is TRBV12-3 or TRBV12-4; 7 bases fit TRBD2. The end of the DNA fits TRBJ2-7 better, so the J call may be wrong. This CDR3 comprises 13 residues.

For the CDR3, the DNA is TGTGCCAGCAGCTGGAAGTACGGAAGAGCAGATACGCAGTATTTT. Residues: CASSWKYGRADTQYF. The chain uses TRBV5-6 and TRBJ2-3; the D is unclear. CDR1 is SGHDT and CDR2 is YYEEEE in the germline V gene. This CDR3 comprises 15 residues. Between the trimmed V and J ends, which lost 3 bases and 4 bases, there was a span of 15 bases.

The chain uses TRBV10-3 and TRBJ1-6; a possible D gene is TRBD1 (6 bases). V lost 3 bases to trimming and J lost 7 bases, with 10 bases between them. The CDR3 runs 14 residues. Germline values: CDR1 ENHRY, CDR2 SYGVKD. The CDR3 reads CAISEARGNSPLHF. The CDR3 region has the DNA TGTGCCATCAGTGAAGCAAGGGGGAATTCACCCCTCCACTTT.

This clonotype was detected ten times or more. The chain employs TRBV4-3 and TRBJ2-3; 9 nucleotides agree with TRBD2. The CDR3 contains 15 residues. From germline, CDR1 is LGHNA and CDR2 YSLEER. V lost 2 bases to trimming and J lost 2 bases; unmatched junction nucleotides: 2. As DNA, the CDR3 is TGCGCCAGCAGCCAAAGCGGGGGGATCACAGATACGCAGTATTTT. It is translated as CASSQSGGITDTQYF.

This clonotype has more than one count but fewer than ten. CDR3 in amino acids: CAISGGTGTRDEQYF. DNA for the CDR3: TGTGCCATCAGTGGTGGGACGGGGACGCGGGACGAGCAGTACTTC. V and J are TRBV10-3 and TRBJ2-7; D may match TRBD1 or TRBD2 (5 bases each). Trimming removed 4 bases at V and 5 bases at J, with 18 bases between. The CDR3 is 15 residues long. Germline-derived CDR1 and CDR2 are ENHRY and SYGVKD.

The chain is built from TRBV5-6 and TRBJ2-1, with D perhaps matching TRBD2 (5 bases). Trimming removed 2 bases from V and 6 bases from J, with 12 bases in between. The CDR3 is 14 residues long. The germline V gene encodes CDR1 SGHDT and CDR2 YYEEEE. CDR3: CASSFPGIGNEQFF. CDR3 bases: TGTGCCAGCAGCTTTCCGGGGATTGGCAATGAGCAGTTCTTC.

J is TRBJ2-3 and V is TRBV9; perhaps TRBD1 as D (6 bases). CDR3 length: 16 residues. Germline V gives CDR1 SGDLS, CDR2 YYNGEE. With 1 base removed from V and 0 bases from J, the gap between germline ends came to 12 bases. Here the CDR3 DNA reads TGTGCCAGCAGCGTAACCGGGACATCTAGCACAGATACGCAGTATTTT. Its protein is CASSVTGTSSTDTQYF.

The J gene is TRBJ1-2, the V gene TRBV5-5; TRBD1 is a possible D gene (6 bases). This CDR3 has 16 amino acids. CDR1 and CDR2 from the germline V gene are SGHKS and YYEKEE (reference sequence). V lost 5 bases and J lost 0, with 17 bases in between. The CDR3 loop is CASRPSAGDTNYGYTF. The CDR3, as DNA: TGTGCCAGCAGACCTTCGGCAGGGGATACTAACTATGGCTACACCTTC.

The CDR3 sequence: CASSLQRGGADTQYF. CDR3 coding DNA: TGTGCCAGCAGTTTGCAGCGGGGGGGAGCAGATACGCAGTATTTT. The rearrangement joins TRBV12-3 or TRBV12-4 to TRBJ2-3; 10 bases fit TRBD2. Losses at the gene ends were 3 bases for V and 4 bases for J; bases not matched to a gene: 4. The CDR3 runs to 15 residues.

This chain connects TRBV4-2 to TRBJ2-6, with D unclear. This CDR3 contains 15 residues. Germline CDR1 is LGHNA and CDR2 is YNFKEQ. V was cut by 0 bases and J by 2 bases, with 5 bases left in between. The CDR3 reads CASSQDRTGANVLTF. CDR3 sequence (DNA): TGTGCCAGCAGCCAAGACAGGACTGGGGCCAACGTCCTGACTTTC.

The CDR3 bases are TGTGCCAGCAGTTTATTTGCAGGGGGATCATTTGAAGCTTTCTTT. It specifies CASSLFAGGSFEAFF. The chain recombines TRBV28 with TRBJ1-1; 7 nucleotides align to TRBD1. V was pared by 1 base and J by 7 bases, with 9 bases of the junction left unmatched. The germline V gene encodes CDR1 MDHEN and CDR2 SYDVKM. The CDR3 length is 15 residues.

The chain employs TRBV6-2 or TRBV6-3 and TRBJ2-7; unclear D gene. V was cut by 4 bases and J by 7 bases, with 26 bases left in between. CDR1 is MNHEY and CDR2 is SVGEGT in the germline V gene. The CDR3 runs to 17 residues. The CDR3: CASSSVRTLRDYNEQYF. CDR3 in DNA: TGTGCCAGCAGTTCGGTCCGAACCCTCAGAGATTACAATGAGCAGTACTTC.

V and J are TRBV6-5 and TRBJ1-2, with TRBD1 matching over 9 bases. CDR3 length: 12 amino acids. CDR1 is MNHEY, CDR2 SVGAGI, per germline. V lost 6 bases, J lost 8 bases, and 4 bases stayed unmatched. This chain's CDR3 is CASRRTGGGYTF. The CDR3 bases are TGTGCCAGCAGACGAACAGGGGGCGGCTACACCTTC.

This clonotype was picked up a small number of times. This sequence joins TRBV4-1 and TRBJ1-1; D not certain. Between the trimmed V and J ends, which lost 4 bases and 3 bases, there was a span of 12 bases. Germline CDR1 reads MGHRA; CDR2 reads YSYEKL. The CDR3 spans 14 residues. The CDR3 loop is CASSPPTRDTEAFF. The CDR3 coding sequence is TGCGCCAGCAGCCCTCCTACGAGGGACACTGAAGCTTTCTTT.

The chain couples TRBV12-3 or TRBV12-4 to TRBJ1-2; D remains unclear. Trimming shortened V by 6 bases and J by 7 bases, and 9 bases separated the two germline ends. This CDR3 has 11 residues. The CDR3 spells CASSPGVGYTF. In DNA form, the CDR3 reads TGTGCCAGCAGCCCTGGGGTTGGCTACACCTTC.

The chain employs TRBV20-1 and TRBJ2-7; 10 nucleotides match TRBD1. Per the germline V gene, CDR1 is DFQATT and CDR2 is SNEGSKA (reference sequence). The CDR3 spans 16 residues. Trimming cost V 0 bases and J 2 bases; bases outside gene matches: 7. CDR3 amino acids: CSARDIRDRGPYEQYF. In nucleotides, the CDR3 is TGCAGTGCTAGAGATATCCGGGACAGGGGCCCCTACGAGCAGTACTTC.

This clonotype was found once. The junction differs from germline at one of its ends, possibly a read error. The chain employs TRBV12-3 or TRBV12-4 and TRBJ1-2; 7 bases are a match to TRBD1. The CDR3 loop spans 14 amino acids. The DNA for the CDR3 is TGTGTCAGCACCCTAGGGGGCAGGGTAGGAGGCTACACCTTC. This sequence encodes CVSTLGGRVGGYTF.